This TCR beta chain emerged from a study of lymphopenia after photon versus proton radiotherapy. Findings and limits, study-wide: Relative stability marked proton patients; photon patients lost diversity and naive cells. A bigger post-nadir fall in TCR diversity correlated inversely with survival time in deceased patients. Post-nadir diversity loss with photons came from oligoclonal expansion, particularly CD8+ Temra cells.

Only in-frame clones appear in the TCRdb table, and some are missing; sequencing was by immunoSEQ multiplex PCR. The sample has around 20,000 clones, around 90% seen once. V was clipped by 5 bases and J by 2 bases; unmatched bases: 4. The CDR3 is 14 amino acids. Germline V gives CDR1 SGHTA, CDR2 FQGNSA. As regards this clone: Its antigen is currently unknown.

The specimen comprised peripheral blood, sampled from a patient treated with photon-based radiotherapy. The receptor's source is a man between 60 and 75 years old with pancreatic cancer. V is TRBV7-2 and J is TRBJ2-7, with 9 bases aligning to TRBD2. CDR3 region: CASSTQRGAYEQYF. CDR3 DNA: TGTGCCAGCAGCACCCAGCGGGGGGCCTACGAGCAGTACTTC.